The 27 T cell receptor beta chains listed next were all sequenced from one sample in a study of response to subunit inactivated influenza vaccine. TCRdb reprocessed the RT-PCR reads via MiXCR and lists one record per CDR3 protein. The table shows about 830,000 distinct CDR3 sequences, with roughly 20% occurring only once. This sample comprised PBMCs from blood, obtained 5 days after vaccination. The receptors here all came from a man aged 50 to 59 who received an inactivated influenza vaccine.

J is TRBJ2-3 and V is TRBV5-6; perhaps TRBD2 as D (5 bases). This CDR3 is built from 16 residues. In germline, CDR1 is SGHDT, CDR2 YYEEEE. The ends were cut back, 0 bases at V and 2 bases at J, with 13 bases in the middle. CDR3 sequence: CASSLVGQRLTDTQYF. The CDR3 region has the DNA TGTGCCAGCAGCTTGGTCGGGCAGCGGCTCACAGATACGCAGTATTTT.

This clonotype has a handful of counts. V gene TRBV4-2 combines with J gene TRBJ2-3; 7 nucleotides agree with TRBD2. The germline V gene has CDR1 LGHNA and CDR2 YNFKEQ. This CDR3 contains 17 residues. Losses at the gene ends were 3 bases for V and 2 bases for J; bases not matched to a gene: 11. The CDR3 is CASSQGPSSGHTDTQYF. The CDR3 DNA reads as TGTGCCAGCAGCCAGGGTCCCTCTAGCGGCCACACAGATACGCAGTATTTT.

V is TRBV20-1 and J is TRBJ2-1; TRBD2 matches 12 bases. Germline lookup yields CDR1 DFQATT and CDR2 SNEGSKA (reference sequence). V dropped 5 bases and J dropped 6; count of bases not matched to a gene: 5. This CDR3 spans 14 amino acids. CDR3 in amino acids: CSAQLAGGLNEQFF. The CDR3 region has the DNA TGCAGTGCTCAGCTAGCGGGGGGGCTCAATGAGCAGTTCTTC.

With regard to this clonotype: The junction shows a germline mismatch at one end, possibly a read error. The gene calls are TRBV10-2 and TRBJ2-7; D not certain. CDR3 length: 16 amino acids. Germline assignment: CDR1 WSHSY and CDR2 SAAADI. The CDR3 coding sequence is TGCGCCAGCAGTGAGTCCTATGGACGGTTTGAGTACGAGCAGTCCTTC. It is translated as CASSESYGRFEYEQSF.

The rearrangement uses TRBV7-7 and TRBJ1-5; TRBD1 might be the D (5 bases). CDR1 SSHAT and CDR2 FNYEAQ come from the germline V gene (reference sequence). The CDR3 sequence is 17 residues long. The ends were cut back, 4 bases at V and 0 bases at J, with 16 bases in the middle. CDR3 sequence reads: CASSSSKGPHSNQPQHF. The CDR3 DNA is TGTGCCAGCAGCTCTAGTAAGGGGCCACATAGCAATCAGCCCCAGCATTTT.

In this sample, this clonotype turned up a few times. The conserved phenylalanine or tryptophan is not found at the CDR3 terminus, so this likely reflects a read error. It is unclear where the CDR3 begins or ends on the DNA, so no DNA is shown, and the CDR3 is as TCRdb lists it. The V gene is TRBV6-6, the J gene TRBJ2-7; the table calls TRBD1, which could not be checked here. CDR1 MNHNY and CDR2 SVGAGI come from the germline V gene (reference sequence). The CDR3 region is 11 residues in length, termini included. The CDR3: CASSYQGKGFL.

This clonotype was seen at least ten times. The chain is built from TRBV7-2 and TRBJ1-1; 7 nucleotides match TRBD1. The CDR3 extends over 14 amino acids. V lost 6 bases to trimming and J lost 1 base; unmatched junction nucleotides: 5. Germline lookup yields CDR1 SGHTA and CDR2 FQGNSA. This CDR3 is CASSLNRGNTEAFF. The CDR3 DNA is TGTGCCAGCAGTTTAAACAGGGGGAACACTGAAGCTTTCTTT.

This clonotype was recorded once. At one boundary the junction diverges from the germline segment, which might be a read error. The J gene is TRBJ1-1, the V gene TRBV7-3; D is undetermined. The CDR3 consists of 15 residues. Germline V CDR1 and CDR2: SGHTA, FQGTGA. The DNA of the CDR3 is TGTACCAGCAGCTTATACGGGTCGTTGAACACTGAAGCTTTCTTT. Protein product: CTSSLYGSLNTEAFF.

The chain is built from TRBV12-3 or TRBV12-4 and TRBJ2-7, with D perhaps matching TRBD2 (6 bases). The V end was cut by 5 bases, the J end by 5 bases, with 19 bases between. This CDR3 is 15 amino acids long. CDR3 coding DNA: TGTGCCAGCAGTCATTATACTAGCAGGTCCCACGAGCAGTACTTC. Translating it yields CASSHYTSRSHEQYF.

The gene calls are TRBV7-9 and TRBJ1-1; D unresolved. Germline CDR1 SEHNR, CDR2 FQNEAQ (reference sequence). There are 14 residues in the CDR3. The ends were cut back, 1 base at V and 1 base at J, with 7 bases in the middle. In DNA form, the CDR3 reads TGTGCCAGCAGCTTAGAGATGGGGAACACTGAAGCTTTCTTT. Protein product: CASSLEMGNTEAFF.

This clonotype was picked up a small number of times. This sequence joins TRBV5-1 and TRBJ2-3; 12 bases match TRBD2. Germline V gene sequence: CDR1 SGHRS, CDR2 YFSETQ. Trimming cost V 6 bases and J 5 bases; bases outside gene matches: 4. The CDR3 sequence is 14 residues long. The DNA of the CDR3 is TGCGCCAGCATTCCACTAGCGGGAGGAGATACGCAGTATTTT. As protein: CASIPLAGGDTQYF.

This clonotype occurred a few times. The V call is TRBV20-1, the J call TRBJ2-1; D is ambiguous. From germline, CDR1 is DFQATT and CDR2 SNEGSKA (reference sequence). This CDR3 spans 12 amino acids. V was pared by 0 bases and J by 8 bases, with 8 bases between. CDR3 nucleotide sequence: TGCAGTGCTAGAGATATGGAGCATGAGCAGTTCTTC. Its translation: CSARDMEHEQFF.

The sample holds a few counts of this clonotype. The rearrangement links TRBV12-3 or TRBV12-4 to TRBJ1-1; TRBD1 matches at 7 bases. CDR3 length equals 14 residues. J lost 9 bases, V lost 4 bases, and 11 bases had no gene match. CDR3 coding DNA: TGTGCCAGCAGTTATAGGGAGGGGGCGGGGAAAGCTTTCTTT. Translating gives CASSYREGAGKAFF.

This clonotype came up a few times. A junction end diverges from the germline sequence, so it may reflect a read error. The V gene is TRBV5-1, the J gene TRBJ2-5; perhaps D is TRBD1 or TRBD2 (6 bases each). Germline V gives CDR1 SGHRS, CDR2 YFSETQ. The CDR3 loop spans 13 amino acids. CDR3 region: CASSLRGDETQYF. In DNA form, the CDR3 reads TGTGCCAGCAGCTTAAGGGGGGACGAGACCCAGTACTTC.

The chain links TRBV6-2 or TRBV6-3 to TRBJ1-6; D not resolved. This CDR3 is built from 11 residues. Germline-derived CDR1 and CDR2 are MNHEY and SVGEGT. The V gene lost 4 bases and the J gene lost 9 bases, with 4 bases spanning the gap. Written as DNA, the CDR3 is TGTGCCAGCAGTTCTAGTTCACCCCTCCACTTT. It specifies CASSSSSPLHF.

The rearrangement links TRBV6-5 to TRBJ1-2; D gene unclear. The ends were cut back, 0 bases at V and 6 bases at J, with 11 bases in the middle. Germline V gene sequence: CDR1 MNHEY, CDR2 SVGAGI. The CDR3 extends over 14 amino acids. This CDR3 is CASSYSTARNGYTF. CDR3 nucleotide sequence: TGTGCCAGCAGTTACTCTACAGCTCGGAATGGCTACACCTTC.

The rearrangement uses TRBV12-3 or TRBV12-4 and TRBJ2-5; D may match TRBD1 or TRBD2 (5 bases each). There are 16 residues in the CDR3. The V and J ends lost 0 bases and 1 base respectively, with 12 bases between them. CDR3 coding DNA: TGTGCCAGCAGTTTAGCTACCTGGGACCTCCAAGAGACCCAGTACTTC. Encoded protein: CASSLATWDLQETQYF.

The chain employs TRBV28 and TRBJ1-1; TRBD1 matches 7 bases. The CDR3 is 17 amino acids. V was clipped by 3 bases and J by 1 base; unmatched bases: 11. Germline-derived CDR1 and CDR2 are MDHEN and SYDVKM. CDR3 coding DNA: TGTGCCAGCAGTTTTAGCGTTACAGGGGAAAAGAACACTGAAGCTTTCTTT. Amino acids: CASSFSVTGEKNTEAFF.

This clonotype appeared a few times. The chain uses TRBV12-3 or TRBV12-4 and TRBJ1-6, with a possible D match to TRBD1 (5 bases). This CDR3 is built from 15 residues. V was shortened by 5 bases and J by 5 bases, with 13 bases between the two germline ends. The CDR3 DNA follows: TGTGCCAGCAGTGCGAGCGGGGCCGATAATTCACCCCTCCACTTT. Its translation: CASSASGADNSPLHF.

This clonotype was seen more than once but under ten times. V is TRBV20-1 and J is TRBJ2-2; D remains ambiguous. Trimming shortened V by 0 bases and J by 4 bases, and 6 bases separated the two germline ends. The CDR3 runs to 13 residues. Germline assignment: CDR1 DFQATT and CDR2 SNEGSKA (reference sequence). CDR3 in amino acids: CSAREGSTGELFF. The CDR3 DNA sequence: TGCAGTGCTAGAGAGGGGTCCACCGGGGAGCTGTTTTTT.

As to this clonotype: With a much larger clone just one base away, this may be a read error. This chain connects TRBV10-3 to TRBJ1-1; perhaps TRBD1 as D (6 bases). CDR3 size: 14 residues. Germline values: CDR1 ENHRY, CDR2 SYGVKD. CDR3 nucleotides: TGTACCATTCGCCCGCACCAGGGGCACACTGAAGCTTTCTTT. Translating it yields CTIRPHQGHTEAFF.

This rearrangement joins TRBV7-2 to TRBJ2-7; D possibly matches TRBD1 or TRBD2 (5 bases each). The ends were cut back, 3 bases at V and 5 bases at J, with 14 bases in the middle. There are 14 residues in the CDR3. The V gene's germline CDR1 is SGHTA and CDR2 FQGNSA. This CDR3 reads CASSLSHLGDEQYF. The CDR3 DNA follows: TGTGCCAGCAGCTTGTCTCATCTGGGGGACGAGCAGTACTTC.

This chain connects TRBV25-1 to TRBJ2-7; the D is unclear. The CDR3 covers 11 residues. Per the germline V gene, CDR1 is MGHDK and CDR2 is SYGVNS. The germline V and J ends were trimmed by 2 bases and 6 bases, with 5 bases remaining between them. DNA of the CDR3: TGTGCCAGCAGTGAAGGCATCGAGCAGTACTTC. It codes for CASSEGIEQYF.

This clonotype was observed a handful of times. The chain links TRBV20-1 to TRBJ1-2, with 9 bases fitting TRBD1. CDR3 length equals 14 residues. The V segment lost 6 bases and the J segment 4 bases; nucleotides outside the gene matches: 9. Per the germline V gene, CDR1 is DFQATT and CDR2 is SNEGSKA (reference sequence). The CDR3 region has the DNA TGCAGTGCAAACAACAGGGGGCTTGGCTATGGCTACACCTTC. As protein: CSANNRGLGYGYTF.

The V and J genes are TRBV5-1 and TRBJ2-2; 9 nucleotides agree with TRBD2. Per germline, CDR1 SGHRS and CDR2 YFSETQ. V shed 0 bases and J 3 bases; nucleotides not matched to a gene: 3. The CDR3 length is 16 residues. This CDR3 is CASSLEGTSYTGELFF. Written as DNA, the CDR3 is TGCGCCAGCAGCTTGGAGGGGACTAGCTACACCGGGGAGCTGTTTTTT.

The V and J genes are TRBV7-2 and TRBJ1-6; D ambiguous. The germline gives CDR1 SGHTA, CDR2 FQGNSA. The CDR3 length is 12 residues. V was shortened by 5 bases and J by 10 bases, with 9 bases between the two germline ends. The CDR3 loop is CASSSSRSPLHF. The CDR3 bases are TGTGCCAGCAGCAGCAGTAGATCACCCCTCCACTTT.

This chain uses TRBV10-3 with TRBJ2-7, with TRBD2 matching over 11 bases. Germline CDR1 ENHRY, CDR2 SYGVKD. V trimming: 7 bases; J trimming: 4 bases; junction bases outside the gene matches: 3. The CDR3 is 13 amino acids. CDR3 loop: CAIMGTSGYEQYF. CDR3 coding DNA: TGTGCCATCATGGGGACTAGCGGATACGAGCAGTACTTC.